The present TCR beta chain was sequenced within a study of vaccination and CD4 T cells after COVID-19. Study at large: Recovered patients in the cohort numbered six men and four women, two of them Hispanic.

Sequenced with the Oncomine TCR Beta short-read assay was DNA taken from cultured CD4+ T cells. Each CDR3 protein is one row after TCRdb ran MiXCR on the PCR reads. This sample has 10,000 to 15,000 distinct CDR3 sequences, with around 50% found just once. V was clipped by 2 bases and J by 0 bases; unmatched bases: 0. Germline V CDR1 and CDR2: SGHTA, FQGTGA. The CDR3 extends over 15 amino acids. Documented treatment: roughly 10-day PBMC culture with coronavirus spike peptide pools or control peptides (ViraFEST assay). A remark on this clonotype: Its antigen is still unknown.

Sequenced: CD4+ T cells from blood, cultured in vitro. The genes are TRBV7-3 and TRBJ2-2, with TRBD2 identical over 7 bases. The clonotype originates from a human donor who had recovered from COVID-19. The CDR3: CASSLAGANTGELFF. The CDR3 coding sequence is TGTGCCAGCAGCTTAGCGGGAGCGAACACCGGGGAGCTGTTTTTT.